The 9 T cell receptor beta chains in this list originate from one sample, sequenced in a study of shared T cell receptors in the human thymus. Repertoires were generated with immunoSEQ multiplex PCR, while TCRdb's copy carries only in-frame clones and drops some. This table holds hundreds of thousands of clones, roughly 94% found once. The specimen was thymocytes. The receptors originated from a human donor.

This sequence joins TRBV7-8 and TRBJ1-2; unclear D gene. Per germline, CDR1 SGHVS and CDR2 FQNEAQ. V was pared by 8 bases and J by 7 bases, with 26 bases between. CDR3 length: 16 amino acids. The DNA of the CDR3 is TGTGCCAGCCTTGCGGGAGACGGCCCCCGGGGAGGTGGCTACACCTTC. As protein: CASLAGDGPRGGGYTF.

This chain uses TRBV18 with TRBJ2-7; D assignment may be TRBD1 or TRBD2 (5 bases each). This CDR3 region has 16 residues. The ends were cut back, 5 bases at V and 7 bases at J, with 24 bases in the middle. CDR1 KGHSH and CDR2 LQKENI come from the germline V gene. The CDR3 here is CASSAQTGTTAREQYF. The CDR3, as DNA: TGTGCCAGCTCAGCTCAAACCGGGACGACGGCGAGGGAGCAGTACTTC.

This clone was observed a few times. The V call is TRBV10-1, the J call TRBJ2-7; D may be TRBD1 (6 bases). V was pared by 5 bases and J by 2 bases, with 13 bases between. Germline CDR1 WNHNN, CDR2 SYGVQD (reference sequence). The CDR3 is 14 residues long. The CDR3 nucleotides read TGCGCCAGCAGTTCCCGGACAGAGCCCTACGAGCAGTACTTC. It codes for CASSSRTEPYEQYF.

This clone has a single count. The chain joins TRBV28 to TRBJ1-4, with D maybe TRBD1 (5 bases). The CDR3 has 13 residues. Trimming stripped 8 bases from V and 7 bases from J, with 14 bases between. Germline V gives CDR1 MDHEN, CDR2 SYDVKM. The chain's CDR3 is CASDAAGGEKLFF. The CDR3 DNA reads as TGTGCCAGCGACGCTGCCGGGGGTGAAAAACTGTTTTTT.

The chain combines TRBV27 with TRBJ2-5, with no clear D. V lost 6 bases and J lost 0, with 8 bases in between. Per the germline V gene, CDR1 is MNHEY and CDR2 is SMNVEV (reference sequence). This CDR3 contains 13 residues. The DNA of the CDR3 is TGTGCCAGCAGACCAGAGTACCAAGAGACCCAGTACTTC. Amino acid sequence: CASRPEYQETQYF.

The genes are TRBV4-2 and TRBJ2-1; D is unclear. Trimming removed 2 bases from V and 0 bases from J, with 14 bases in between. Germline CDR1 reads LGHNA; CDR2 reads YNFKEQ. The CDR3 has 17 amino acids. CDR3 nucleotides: TGTGCCAGCAGCCAACCATGGGGTCCGAGCTCCTACAATGAGCAGTTCTTC. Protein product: CASSQPWGPSSYNEQFF.

CDR3 region: CSARHGHEQFF. The CDR3 DNA reads as TGCAGTGCTAGGCACGGCCATGAGCAGTTCTTC. The chain has TRBV20-1 and TRBJ2-1; D is unclear. The CDR3 is 11 residues long. Germline lookup yields CDR1 DFQATT and CDR2 SNEGSKA (reference sequence). V was shortened by 3 bases and J by 8 bases, with 8 bases between the two germline ends.

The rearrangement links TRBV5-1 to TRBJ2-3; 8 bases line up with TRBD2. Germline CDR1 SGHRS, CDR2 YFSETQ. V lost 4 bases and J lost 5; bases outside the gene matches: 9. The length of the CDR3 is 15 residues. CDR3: CASSAAGGPGDTQYF. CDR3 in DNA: TGCGCCAGCAGCGCGGCGGGAGGACCAGGAGATACGCAGTATTTT.

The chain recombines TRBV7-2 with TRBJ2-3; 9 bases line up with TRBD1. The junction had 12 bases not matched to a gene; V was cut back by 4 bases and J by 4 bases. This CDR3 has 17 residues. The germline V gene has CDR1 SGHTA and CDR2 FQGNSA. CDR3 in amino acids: CASSSGQGRFKADTQYF. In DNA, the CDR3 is TGTGCCAGCAGCTCAGGACAGGGGCGGTTTAAGGCAGATACGCAGTATTTT.